The 25 T cell receptor beta chains presented below share a single source sample, sequenced in a study of blood T cell repertoires in COVID-19. This table comes from immunoSEQ multiplex PCR, and its TCRdb copy is limited to in-frame clones, with some not included. The sample holds 300,000 to 350,000 clones, 75% to 90% seen once. Material: peripheral blood. These receptors were collected from a woman in her 50s with COVID-19, enrolled during active disease.

V usage is TRBV5-6 and J usage is TRBJ1-3; 11 bases fit TRBD1. Germline V lookup: CDR1 SGHDT, CDR2 YYEEEE. The CDR3 has 15 amino acids. With 3 bases clipped from V and 4 bases from J, the junction kept 3 bases outside the gene matches. The CDR3: CASSSWTGGGNTIYF. CDR3 in DNA: TGTGCCAGCAGCTCCTGGACAGGGGGCGGAAACACCATATATTTT.

This sequence joins TRBV15 and TRBJ1-1; 7 bases agree with TRBD1. The V gene's germline CDR1 is LNHNV and CDR2 YYDKDF (reference sequence). Trimming cost V 1 base and J 4 bases; bases outside gene matches: 3. The CDR3 totals 14 residues. The CDR3 is CATSRGQGGTEAFF. DNA for the CDR3: TGTGCCACCAGCAGAGGGCAGGGGGGCACTGAAGCTTTCTTT.

V and J are TRBV5-4 and TRBJ2-1; TRBD2 agrees at 16 bases. Germline loops: CDR1 SGHNT, CDR2 YYREEE (reference sequence). CDR3 length: 20 amino acids. J lost 13 bases, V lost 3 bases, and 22 bases had no gene match. As DNA, the CDR3 is TGTGCCAGCAGCTCTTGGTTGGGGACTAGCGGGAGGGCTTCAAACGGGTTACAGTTCTTC. Translating gives CASSSWLGTSGRASNGLQFF.

V and J are TRBV5-6 and TRBJ2-6, with D maybe TRBD1 (5 bases). The length of the CDR3 is 15 residues. Germline V lookup: CDR1 SGHDT, CDR2 YYEEEE. The germline V and J ends were trimmed by 6 bases and 0 bases, with 10 bases remaining between them. The CDR3 nucleotides read TGTGCCAGCACCACAGGTCCCTCTGGGGCCAACGTCCTGACTTTC. Protein product: CASTTGPSGANVLTF.

This clone was seen only once. This chain uses TRBV18 with TRBJ2-1; 7 bases fit TRBD2. Trimming removed 2 bases from V and 9 bases from J; junction bases left unmatched: 4. The CDR3 length is 13 residues. Germline CDR1 is KGHSH and CDR2 is LQKENI. CDR3 sequence (DNA): TGTGCCAGCTCACCAATGGGGGAGGGTGAGCAGTTCTTC. Amino acid sequence: CASSPMGEGEQFF.

J is TRBJ2-5 and V is TRBV5-1, with a weak D call TRBD2 (6 bases). Germline loops: CDR1 SGHRS, CDR2 YFSETQ. This CDR3 region has 15 residues. Trimming pared 0 bases from V and 4 bases from J, leaving 13 bases between. The CDR3 protein is CASSLATRGGETQYF. The CDR3 DNA reads TGCGCCAGCAGCTTGGCCACGAGGGGAGGAGAGACCCAGTACTTC.

The genes are TRBV29-1 and TRBJ2-1; maybe TRBD1 (5 bases). V lost 2 bases and J lost 3, with 11 bases in between. The CDR3 loop spans 14 amino acids. Germline loops: CDR1 SQVTM, CDR2 ANQGSEA. CDR3 bases: TGCAGCGTTGAACGCAGGGTAGGCTACAATGAGCAGTTCTTC. Encoded protein: CSVERRVGYNEQFF.

This clone was counted only a few times. This chain connects TRBV5-6 to TRBJ1-4; a weak D match, TRBD1 (6 bases). The CDR3 is made up of 13 amino acids. Between the trimmed V and J ends, which lost 0 bases and 7 bases, there was a span of 7 bases. Germline CDR1 and CDR2: SGHDT and YYEEEE. For the CDR3, the DNA is TGTGCCAGCAGCTTGGCAGGGGTTGAAAAACTGTTTTTT. Residues: CASSLAGVEKLFF.

The chain links TRBV5-1 to TRBJ2-7; 12 nucleotides agree with TRBD2. This CDR3 has 18 residues. V lost 2 bases to trimming and J lost 5 bases; unmatched junction nucleotides: 14. Germline loops: CDR1 SGHRS, CDR2 YFSETQ. The CDR3 DNA follows: TGCGCCAGCAGCTTTTGGCAGGGCGGACTAGCGGGAACCCACGAGCAGTACTTC. Translation gives CASSFWQGGLAGTHEQYF. Using reference TRBV5-1 and TRBJ2-7 for the parts outside the CDR3, the full variable domain is KAGVTQTPRYLIKTRGQQVTLSCSPISGHRSVSWYQQTPGQGLQFLFEYFSETQRNKGNFPGRFSGRQFSNSRSEMNVSTLELGDSALYLCASSFWQGGLAGTHEQYFGPGTRLTVT.

V gene TRBV3-1 (or the pseudogene TRBV3-2) combines with J gene TRBJ1-2; TRBD1 is a possible D gene (6 bases). The V gene lost 3 bases and the J gene lost 6 bases, with 14 bases spanning the gap. Germline V gene lookup returns CDR1 LGHDT and CDR2 YNNKEL (reference sequence). The CDR3 totals 14 residues. The CDR3 here is CASSHTQGSDGYTF. CDR3 in DNA: TGTGCCAGCAGCCACACACAGGGTTCAGATGGCTACACCTTC.

The CDR3 nucleotides read TGTGCCAGCAGCCTGACTTACTCTGGAAACACCATATATTTT. Encoded protein: CASSLTYSGNTIYF. This chain connects TRBV25-1 to TRBJ1-3; D gene ambiguous. This CDR3 has 14 residues. Deletions cut 6 bases from V and 0 bases from J, with 9 bases between. The V gene's germline CDR1 is MGHDK and CDR2 SYGVNS.

The genes are TRBV6-6 and TRBJ1-5, with D perhaps TRBD1 (6 bases). There are 13 residues in the CDR3. V dropped 5 bases and J dropped 5 bases, with 10 bases sitting between them. Germline CDR1 and CDR2: MNHNY and SVGAGI (reference sequence). The CDR3 loop is CASSHRVHQPQHF. DNA for the CDR3: TGTGCCAGCAGTCACAGGGTTCATCAGCCCCAGCATTTT.

The chain couples TRBV6-5 to TRBJ2-7, with a tentative D call TRBD1 (5 bases). Deletions cut 6 bases from V and 0 bases from J, with 9 bases between. This CDR3 contains 13 residues. Germline V lookup: CDR1 MNHEY, CDR2 SVGAGI. The CDR3 nucleotides are TGTGCCAGCAGGACAGTTAGCTCCTACGAGCAGTACTTC. Protein product: CASRTVSSYEQYF.

The chain joins TRBV10-1 to TRBJ2-7, with 11 bases aligning to TRBD2. J was trimmed by 6 bases and V by 7 bases; bases with no gene match: 23. Germline-derived CDR1 and CDR2 are WNHNN and SYGVQD (reference sequence). This CDR3 region has 19 residues. The CDR3 DNA sequence: TGCGCCAGCATAACCGGGGACACGTTGGGACTAGCGGACCCCTGCGAGCAGTACTTC. Encoded protein: CASITGDTLGLADPCEQYF.

As regards this clone: In the same sample, other DNA sequences code for this CDR3. V and J are TRBV29-1 and TRBJ2-2, with a weak D call TRBD1 (6 bases). The CDR3 is 13 residues long. From germline, CDR1 is SQVTM and CDR2 ANQGSEA. Between the trimmed V and J ends, which lost 3 bases and 2 bases, there was a span of 7 bases. CDR3 nucleotides: TGCAGCGTTGACAGGGGAAACACCGGGGAGCTGTTTTTT. Its protein is CSVDRGNTGELFF.

This chain joins TRBV10-1 and TRBJ1-2; D is perhaps TRBD1 (6 bases). V dropped 2 bases and J dropped 8 bases, with 15 bases sitting between them. CDR1 and CDR2 from the germline V gene are WNHNN and SYGVQD (reference sequence). The CDR3 has 14 residues. The CDR3, as DNA: TGCGCCAGCAGTGAGGATCCAGGGGTAGGGGGCTACACCTTC. Translated: CASSEDPGVGGYTF.

This chain connects TRBV6-5 to TRBJ2-7, with TRBD2 matching 12 bases. The germline V gene encodes CDR1 MNHEY and CDR2 SVGAGI. This CDR3 is built from 16 residues. V was clipped by 1 base and J by 5 bases; unmatched bases: 6. CDR3 nucleotides: TGTGCCAGCAGTTACTTCAGACTAGCGGGAGCGGACGAGCAGTACTTC. Translated, it gives CASSYFRLAGADEQYF.

V and J are TRBV7-9 and TRBJ2-3; a weak D match, TRBD1 (6 bases). Between the trimmed V and J ends, which lost 8 bases and 4 bases, there was a span of 16 bases. The CDR3 spans 14 residues. Germline lookup yields CDR1 SEHNR and CDR2 FQNEAQ (reference sequence). CDR3 nucleotide sequence: TGTGCCAGCTCACTAGGGCAGGGGTCAGATACGCAGTATTTT. Translating it yields CASSLGQGSDTQYF.

The chain links TRBV5-1 to TRBJ2-7; the match to TRBD2 covers 7 bases. The CDR3 covers 16 residues. The germline V gene has CDR1 SGHRS and CDR2 YFSETQ. Trimming cost V 0 bases and J 4 bases; bases outside gene matches: 10. CDR3 sequence: CASSLGGSGSGYEQYF. For the CDR3, the DNA is TGCGCCAGCAGCTTGGGAGGTAGCGGGTCCGGATACGAGCAGTACTTC.

V usage is TRBV7-9 and J usage is TRBJ2-7; D remains unclear. With 7 bases removed from V and 4 bases from J, the gap between germline ends came to 20 bases. Germline V CDR1 and CDR2: SEHNR, FQNEAQ (reference sequence). The CDR3 spans 15 residues. The CDR3 bases are TGTGCCAGCACACCGGAGACCCCAGCCCCGTACGAGCAGTACTTC. Its translation: CASTPETPAPYEQYF.

The chain joins TRBV19 to TRBJ1-2, with 7 nucleotides matching TRBD1. The CDR3 is 14 amino acids. J gave up 2 bases and V 10 bases, and 10 bases lay outside the gene matches. CDR1 is LNHDA and CDR2 is SQIVND in the germline V gene (reference sequence). The CDR3 bases are TGTGCCACAAATTATCAGACAGGGAACTATGGCTACACCTTC. Encoded protein: CATNYQTGNYGYTF.

The chain combines TRBV5-5 with TRBJ2-3; TRBD1 might be the D (5 bases). Trimming took off 4 bases at V and 3 bases at J, with 15 bases between the two ends. This CDR3 is built from 15 residues. Germline V lookup: CDR1 SGHKS, CDR2 YYEKEE (reference sequence). CDR3 coding DNA: TGTGCCAGCAGCAAGGGGTTGGTAGGAACAGATACGCAGTATTTT. Translating it yields CASSKGLVGTDTQYF.

This chain links TRBV2 with TRBJ1-1; 9 bases line up with TRBD1. In germline, CDR1 is SNHLY, CDR2 FYNNEI. Losses at the gene ends were 11 bases for V and 3 bases for J; bases not matched to a gene: 7. The CDR3 contains 13 residues. In DNA, the CDR3 is TGTGCCGGCCTCCGGGACAGGGACACTGAAGCTTTCTTT. Its protein is CAGLRDRDTEAFF.

This clone was recorded only once. The V and J genes are TRBV21-1 and TRBJ1-5; the listed D gene, TRBD1, was not tested against the DNA. TRBV21-1 is annotated as a pseudogene. The CDR3 runs 17 residues. The CDR3 reads CASSKWTGGKGNQPQHF. In nucleotides, the CDR3 is TGTGCCAGCAGCAAATGGACAGGGGGCAAAGGCAATCAGCCCCAGCATTTT.

This clone was observed once. The chain couples TRBV6-5 to TRBJ2-2; possible D gene TRBD2, 5 bases. This CDR3 is built from 14 residues. Germline CDR1 is MNHEY and CDR2 is SVGAGI. Trimming took 8 bases from V and 6 from J, leaving 16 bases between them. In DNA form, the CDR3 reads TGTGCCAGCCTCGAGGGTGGACGCGCCGGGGAGCTGTTTTTT. Residues: CASLEGGRAGELFF.